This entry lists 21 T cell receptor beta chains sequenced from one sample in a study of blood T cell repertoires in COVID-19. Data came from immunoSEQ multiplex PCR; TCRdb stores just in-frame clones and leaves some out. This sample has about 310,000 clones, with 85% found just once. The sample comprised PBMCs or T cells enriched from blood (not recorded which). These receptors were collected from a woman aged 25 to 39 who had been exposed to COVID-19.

The CDR3 region has the DNA TGTGCCAGCAGCCCCACAGGGTATCAGAAGCCCCAGCATTTT. Translating it yields CASSPTGYQKPQHF. The chain links TRBV28 to TRBJ1-5, with a possible D match to TRBD1 (6 bases). The CDR3 sequence is 14 residues long. The germline V gene encodes CDR1 MDHEN and CDR2 SYDVKM. V gave up 6 bases and J gave up 8 bases, with 17 bases separating them.

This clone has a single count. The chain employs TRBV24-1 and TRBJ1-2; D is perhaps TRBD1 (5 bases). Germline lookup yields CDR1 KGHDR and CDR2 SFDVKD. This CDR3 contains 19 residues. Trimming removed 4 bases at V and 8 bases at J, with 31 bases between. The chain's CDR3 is CATSDSPRQGGAGSRGYTF. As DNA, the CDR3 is TGTGCCACCAGTGACTCGCCACGCCAAGGCGGGGCGGGCTCGCGCGGCTACACCTTC.

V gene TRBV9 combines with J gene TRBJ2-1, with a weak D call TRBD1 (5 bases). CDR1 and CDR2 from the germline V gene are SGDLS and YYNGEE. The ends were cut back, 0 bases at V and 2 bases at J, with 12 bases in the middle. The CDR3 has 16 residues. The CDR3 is CASSVVTTAPYNEQFF. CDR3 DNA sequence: TGTGCCAGCAGCGTAGTAACGACAGCGCCCTACAATGAGCAGTTCTTC.

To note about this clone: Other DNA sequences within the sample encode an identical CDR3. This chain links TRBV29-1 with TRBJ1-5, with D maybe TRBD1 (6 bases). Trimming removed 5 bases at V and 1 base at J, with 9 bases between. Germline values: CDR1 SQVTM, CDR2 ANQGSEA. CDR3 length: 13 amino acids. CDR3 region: CSVRQGSNQPQHF. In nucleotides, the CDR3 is TGCAGCGTTCGGCAGGGGAGCAATCAGCCCCAGCATTTT.

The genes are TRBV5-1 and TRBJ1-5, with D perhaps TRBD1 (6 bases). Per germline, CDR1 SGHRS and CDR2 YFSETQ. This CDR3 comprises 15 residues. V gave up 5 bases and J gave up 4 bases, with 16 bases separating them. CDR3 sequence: CASRPSLQGNQPQHF. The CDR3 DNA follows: TGCGCCAGCAGACCATCATTACAGGGAAATCAGCCCCAGCATTTT.

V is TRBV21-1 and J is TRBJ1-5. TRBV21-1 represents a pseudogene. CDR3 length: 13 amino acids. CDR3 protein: CASGRKGNQPQHF. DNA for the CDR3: TGTGCCAGTGGGAGGAAGGGCAATCAGCCCCAGCATTTT.

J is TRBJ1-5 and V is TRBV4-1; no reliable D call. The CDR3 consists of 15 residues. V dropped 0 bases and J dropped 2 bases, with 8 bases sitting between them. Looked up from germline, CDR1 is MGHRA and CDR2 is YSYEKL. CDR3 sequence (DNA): TGCGCCAGCAGCCAAGATCCTACGCGCAATCAGCCCCAGCATTTT. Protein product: CASSQDPTRNQPQHF.

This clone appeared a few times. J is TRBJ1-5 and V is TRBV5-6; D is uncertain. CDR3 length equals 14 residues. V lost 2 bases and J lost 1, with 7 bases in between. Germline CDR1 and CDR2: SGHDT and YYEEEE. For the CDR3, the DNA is TGTGCCAGCAGCTTTAAGAGGAGCAATCAGCCCCAGCATTTT. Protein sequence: CASSFKRSNQPQHF.

This chain's CDR3 is CASSFRSGRDTQYF. CDR3 DNA: TGTGCCAGCAGCTTTAGGAGCGGGAGGGATACGCAGTATTTT. The chain uses TRBV13 and TRBJ2-3, with 9 bases matching TRBD2. The V and J ends lost 3 bases and 6 bases, in that order; junction bases with no gene match: 4. Germline lookup yields CDR1 PRHDT and CDR2 FYEKMQ (reference sequence). This CDR3 comprises 14 residues.

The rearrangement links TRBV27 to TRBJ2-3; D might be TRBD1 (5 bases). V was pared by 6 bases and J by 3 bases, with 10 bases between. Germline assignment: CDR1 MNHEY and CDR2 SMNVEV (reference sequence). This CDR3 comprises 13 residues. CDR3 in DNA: TGTGCCAGCAGGACAGTAGATACAGATACGCAGTATTTT. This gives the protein CASRTVDTDTQYF.

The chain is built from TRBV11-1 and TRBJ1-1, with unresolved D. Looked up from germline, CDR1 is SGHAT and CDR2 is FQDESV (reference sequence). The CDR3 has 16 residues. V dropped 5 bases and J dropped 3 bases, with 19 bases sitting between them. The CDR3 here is CASSLIRGRWDTEAFF. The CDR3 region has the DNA TGTGCCAGCAGCCTAATCAGAGGCCGGTGGGACACTGAAGCTTTCTTT.

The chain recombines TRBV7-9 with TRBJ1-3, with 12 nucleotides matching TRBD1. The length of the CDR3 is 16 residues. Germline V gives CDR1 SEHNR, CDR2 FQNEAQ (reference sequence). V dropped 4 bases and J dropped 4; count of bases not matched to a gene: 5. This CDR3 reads CASSSGTGGAGNTIYF. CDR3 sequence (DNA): TGTGCCAGCAGCTCCGGGACAGGGGGCGCGGGAAACACCATATATTTT.

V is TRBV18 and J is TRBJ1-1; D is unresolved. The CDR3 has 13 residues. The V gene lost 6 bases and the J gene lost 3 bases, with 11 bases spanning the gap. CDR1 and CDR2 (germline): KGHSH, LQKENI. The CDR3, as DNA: TGTGCCAGCTCGAACAAAATGGACACTGAAGCTTTCTTT. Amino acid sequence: CASSNKMDTEAFF.

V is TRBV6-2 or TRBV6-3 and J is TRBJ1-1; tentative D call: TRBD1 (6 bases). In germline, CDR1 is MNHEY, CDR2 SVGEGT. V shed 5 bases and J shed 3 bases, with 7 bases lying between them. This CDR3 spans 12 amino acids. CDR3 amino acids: CASSTGYTEAFF. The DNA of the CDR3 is TGTGCCAGCAGTACAGGGTACACTGAAGCTTTCTTT.

The CDR3 nucleotides read TGTGCCACCAGGGGGACAGGGAGGCATTTGTCTGGAAACACCATATATTTT. This encodes CATRGTGRHLSGNTIYF. V gene TRBV15 combines with J gene TRBJ1-3; 9 nucleotides align to TRBD1. The germline V gene encodes CDR1 LNHNV and CDR2 YYDKDF (reference sequence). This CDR3 has 17 amino acids. V trimming: 6 bases; J trimming: 1 base; junction bases outside the gene matches: 10.

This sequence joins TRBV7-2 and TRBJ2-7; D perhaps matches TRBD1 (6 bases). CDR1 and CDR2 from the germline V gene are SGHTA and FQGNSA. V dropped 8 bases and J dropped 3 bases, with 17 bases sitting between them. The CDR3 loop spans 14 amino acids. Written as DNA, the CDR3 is TGTGCCAGCCATAAGGCAGGGGAGATCTACGAGCAGTACTTC. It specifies CASHKAGEIYEQYF.

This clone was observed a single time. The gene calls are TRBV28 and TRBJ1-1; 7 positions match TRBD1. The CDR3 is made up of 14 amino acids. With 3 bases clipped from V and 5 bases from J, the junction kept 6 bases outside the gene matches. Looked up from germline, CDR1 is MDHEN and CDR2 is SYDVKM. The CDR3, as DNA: TGTGCCAGCAGTTTCCCAGGGGGATCAACTGAAGCTTTCTTT. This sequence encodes CASSFPGGSTEAFF.

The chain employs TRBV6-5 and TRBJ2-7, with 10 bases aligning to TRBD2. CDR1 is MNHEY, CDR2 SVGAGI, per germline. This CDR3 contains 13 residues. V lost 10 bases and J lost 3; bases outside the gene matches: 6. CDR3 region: CATRTSGGYEQYF. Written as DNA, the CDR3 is TGTGCCACCCGGACTAGCGGTGGCTACGAGCAGTACTTC.

CDR3 residues: CATSEIDGRRLAKNIQYF. The CDR3 coding sequence is TGTGCCACCAGTGAGATTGATGGGCGTAGATTAGCCAAAAACATTCAGTACTTC. This chain joins TRBV24-1 and TRBJ2-4; D call uncertain. Trimming cost V 4 bases and J 0 bases, with 18 bases left between them. The germline V gene encodes CDR1 KGHDR and CDR2 SFDVKD. This CDR3 comprises 18 residues.

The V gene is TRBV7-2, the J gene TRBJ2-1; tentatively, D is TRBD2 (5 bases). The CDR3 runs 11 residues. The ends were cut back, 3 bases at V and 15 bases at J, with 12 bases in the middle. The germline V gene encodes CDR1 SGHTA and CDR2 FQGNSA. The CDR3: CASSFGPGGFF. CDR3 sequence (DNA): TGTGCCAGCAGCTTTGGTCCAGGAGGGTTCTTC.

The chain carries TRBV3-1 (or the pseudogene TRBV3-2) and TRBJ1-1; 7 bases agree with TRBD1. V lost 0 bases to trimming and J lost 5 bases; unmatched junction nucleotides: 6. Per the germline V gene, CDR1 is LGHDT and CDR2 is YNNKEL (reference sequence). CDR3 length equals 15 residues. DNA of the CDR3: TGTGCCAGCAGCCAAGAGGGTTTACAGGGGACTGAAGCTTTCTTT. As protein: CASSQEGLQGTEAFF.